This TCR beta chain appears in the sequencing data of a study of response to subunit inactivated influenza vaccine. The CDR3 has 15 amino acids. V gave up 8 bases and J gave up 1 base, with 15 bases separating them. Germline V gene sequence: CDR1 LNHDA, CDR2 SQIVND (reference sequence). MiXCR was run by TCRdb on the RT-PCR reads, yielding one entry per CDR3 protein. Of some 540,000 distinct CDR3 sequences listed, approximately 24% are singletons. These sequences were also reported in another study, on T cells expressing NK-cell markers. As that study records: As the method of synthesis, 5'RACE template switching with UMIs yielded TCR beta cDNA. From sorted CD3+CD56+NKG2C+, CD3+CD56+NKG2C- and CD3+CD56-NKG2C+ T cells came the TCR beta repertoires. In the group of eight sequenced donors, seven were HCMV-seropositive and one was seronegative. The study found dominant NKG2C+ clonotypes at about 1.0-8% of CD8+ T cells in about six donors.

Material: CD4+ T cells sorted from PBMCs, obtained 11 to 12 days after vaccination. The clonotype originates from a man in his fifties or sixties who received an inactivated influenza vaccine. The chain recombines TRBV19 with TRBJ2-1; D might be TRBD1 (6 bases). Written as DNA, the CDR3 is TGTGCCAGTTCCGAAACAGGGCTGTCCTACAATGAGCAGTTCTTC. This sequence encodes CASSETGLSYNEQFF.